The clone carrying this T cell receptor (beta chain) was seen a handful of times. Its target is not known. TCRdb keeps only in-frame clones here, not all; method: immunoSEQ multiplex PCR. The sample has 95,000 to 150,000 clones; 70% to 90% are singletons. This sample is part of a study of T cell responses to AZD1222 COVID-19 vaccine. On the study more broadly: Second doses were pooled across both intervals (about 4 or about 12 weeks). The study's findings and limits: Sampling that yielded the repertoires occurred only after the peak T cell response. Clonal diversity was possibly underestimated, and white British individuals and females predominated among donors. Baseline antibody screening turned up just five to seven seropositive AZD1222 recipients.

This CDR3 comprises 12 residues. From germline, CDR1 is MRHNA and CDR2 SNTAGT. V was shortened by 2 bases and J by 10 bases, with 11 bases between the two germline ends. The source was peripheral blood, collected on day 0 of AZD1222 vaccination. The rearrangement links TRBV6-4 to TRBJ1-1, with D uncertain. The receptor comes from an adult in good health. As DNA, the CDR3 is TGTGCCAGCAGTGACGGGGTCCGGGGAGCTTTCTTT. The encoded protein is CASSDGVRGAFF.